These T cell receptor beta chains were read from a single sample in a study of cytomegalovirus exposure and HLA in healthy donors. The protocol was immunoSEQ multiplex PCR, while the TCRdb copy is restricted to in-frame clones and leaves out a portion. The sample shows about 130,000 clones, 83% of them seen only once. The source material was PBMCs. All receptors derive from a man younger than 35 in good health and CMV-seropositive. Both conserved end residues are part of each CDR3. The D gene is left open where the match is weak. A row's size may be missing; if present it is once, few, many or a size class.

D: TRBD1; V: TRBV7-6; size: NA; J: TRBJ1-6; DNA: TGTGCCAGCAGCTTATCAGCAGGGGGTGATTCACCCCTCCACTTT; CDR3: CASSLSAGGDSPLHF
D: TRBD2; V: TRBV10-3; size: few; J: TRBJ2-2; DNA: TGTGCCATCAGTGAGTCGCTAGCGGGGGGTGTCGCCGGGGAGCTGTTTTTT; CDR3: CAISESLAGGVAGELFF
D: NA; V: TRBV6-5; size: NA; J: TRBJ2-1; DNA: TGTGCCAGCAGTTACCTCCCGGGACTGACCTACAATGAGCAGTTCTTC; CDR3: CASSYLPGLTYNEQFF
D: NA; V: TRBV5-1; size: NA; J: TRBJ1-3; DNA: TGCGCCAGCAGCACCAAAGGACATAACTCTGGAAACACCATATATTTT; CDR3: CASSTKGHNSGNTIYF
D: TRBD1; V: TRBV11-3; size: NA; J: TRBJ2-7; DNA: TGTGCCAGCAGCTCGGACAGGACTGGTGAGCAGTACTTC; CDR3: CASSSDRTGEQYF
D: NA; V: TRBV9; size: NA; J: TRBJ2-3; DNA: TGTGCCAGCAGCGTAGGGGGAGGTGAGTGGACAGATACGCAGTATTTT; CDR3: CASSVGGGEWTDTQYF
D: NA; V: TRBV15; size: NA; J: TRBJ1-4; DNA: TGTGCCACCAGCTACGAGGGCGCAACTAATGAAAAACTGTTTTTT; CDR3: CATSYEGATNEKLFF
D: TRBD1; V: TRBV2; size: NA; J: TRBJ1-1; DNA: TGTGCCAGCAGTGAAAGAGGACCAGGGGGCATAAGAGACACTGAAGCTTTCTTT; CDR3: CASSERGPGGIRDTEAFF
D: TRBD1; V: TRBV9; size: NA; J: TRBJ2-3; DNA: TGTGCCAGCCGGGACAGGGTTACAGATACGCAGTATTTT; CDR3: CASRDRVTDTQYF
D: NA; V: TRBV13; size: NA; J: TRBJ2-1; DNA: TGTGCCAGCAGCTTAGGCTGGGGTATAAGGGGGGGCAATGAGCAGTTCTTC; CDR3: CASSLGWGIRGGNEQFF
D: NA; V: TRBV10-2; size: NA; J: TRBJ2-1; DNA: TGCGCCAGCAGTGACAGTTACAATGAGCAGTTCTTC; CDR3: CASSDSYNEQFF
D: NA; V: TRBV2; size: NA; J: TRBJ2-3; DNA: TGTGCCAGTAACCGGGGAGTGGATACGCAGTATTTT; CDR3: CASNRGVDTQYF
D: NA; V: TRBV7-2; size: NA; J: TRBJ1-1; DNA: TGTGCCAGCAGCTCCGCCGGTGGGGGAGGCACTGAAGCTTTCTTT; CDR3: CASSSAGGGGTEAFF
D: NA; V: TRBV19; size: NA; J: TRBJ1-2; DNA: TGTGCCAGTAGTACCGGGACAATGAACTATGGCTACACCTTC; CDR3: CASSTGTMNYGYTF
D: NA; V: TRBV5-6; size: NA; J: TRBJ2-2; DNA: TGTGCCAGCAGCTTTGATCTCAGGGCCGGGGAGCTGTTTTTT; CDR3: CASSFDLRAGELFF
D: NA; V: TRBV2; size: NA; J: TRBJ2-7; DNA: TGTGCCAGCAGTGATAATCCAGGATTGGCCTACGAGCAGTACTTC; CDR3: CASSDNPGLAYEQYF
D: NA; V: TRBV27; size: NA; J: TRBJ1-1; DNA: TGTGCCAGCATCCGGGGGACTGAAGCTTTCTTT; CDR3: CASIRGTEAFF
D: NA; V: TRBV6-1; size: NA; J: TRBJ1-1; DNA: TGTGCCAGCAGTACCACAGGGAGTCACACTGAAGCTTTCTTT; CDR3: CASSTTGSHTEAFF
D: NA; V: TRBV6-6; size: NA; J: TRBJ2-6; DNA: TGTGCCAGCAGCCTAACAGCCAACTCTGGGGCCAACGTCCTGACTTTC; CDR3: CASSLTANSGANVLTF
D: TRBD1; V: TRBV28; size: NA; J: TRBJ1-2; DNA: TGTGCCAGCAGTCCGGACAGGGTCGGCTACACCTTC; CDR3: CASSPDRVGYTF
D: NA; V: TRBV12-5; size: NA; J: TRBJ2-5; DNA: TGTGCTAGTGGTCCCGGGCGGGCCGGGGGGACCCAGTACTTC; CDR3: CASGPGRAGGTQYF
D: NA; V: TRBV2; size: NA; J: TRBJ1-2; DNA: TGTGCCAGCAGTGAAGCTCGCGGGGCGGATGGCTACACCTTC; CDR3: CASSEARGADGYTF
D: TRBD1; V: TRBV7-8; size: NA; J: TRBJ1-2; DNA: TGTGCCAGCAGCTTAGTGGGGACAGGGCCCGATGGCTACACCTTC; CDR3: CASSLVGTGPDGYTF
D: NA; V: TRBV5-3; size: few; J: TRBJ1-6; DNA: TGTGCCAGAAGTCTCCGTACAGAAAGCTCCTATAATTCACCCCTCCACTTT; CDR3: CARSLRTESSYNSPLHF
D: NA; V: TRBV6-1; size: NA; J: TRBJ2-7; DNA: TGTGCCAGCAGTGAAGCAGGGGTTCTCAGCTACGAGCAGTACTTC; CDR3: CASSEAGVLSYEQYF
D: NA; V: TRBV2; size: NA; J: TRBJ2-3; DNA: TGTGCCAGCACCGCCATCCCGCAGGGCCCCACAGATACGCAGTATTTT; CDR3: CASTAIPQGPTDTQYF
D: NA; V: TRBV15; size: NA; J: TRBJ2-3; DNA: TGTGCCACCAGCAGAGTGGAGGCTTCGCAGTATTTT; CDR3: CATSRVEASQYF
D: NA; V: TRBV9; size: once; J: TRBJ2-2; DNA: TGTGCCAGCAGCACTTTGGACACGACCATAGAATTACAACCGCGAAACACCGGGGAGCTGTTTTTT; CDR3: CASSTLDTTIELQPRNTGELFF